Below are 26 T cell receptor beta chains sequenced from a single sample in a study of shared clonotypes between healthy human individuals. Method: immunoSEQ multiplex PCR; TCRdb's copy keeps in-frame clones and lacks some. The data contain some 900,000 clones, over 60% of them singletons. Sequenced material: memory CD4+ T cells sorted from blood. Subset defined: CD45RA-negative fraction. The receptors derive from a man between 18 and 35 years old in good health.

The J gene is TRBJ2-3, the V gene TRBV5-1, with 7 bases lining up with TRBD1. Losses at the gene ends were 1 base for V and 4 bases for J; bases not matched to a gene: 6. Germline assignment: CDR1 SGHRS and CDR2 YFSETQ. The CDR3 runs 15 residues. The DNA for the CDR3 is TGCGCCAGCAGCTTGCGGGCAGGGGGTCCAGATACGCAGTATTTT. This sequence encodes CASSLRAGGPDTQYF.

The V gene is TRBV5-4, the J gene TRBJ1-1; D is ambiguous. From germline, CDR1 is SGHNT and CDR2 YYREEE (reference sequence). Trimming cost V 4 bases and J 3 bases, with 13 bases left between them. The CDR3 contains 14 residues. CDR3 loop: CASSLVKKDTEAFF. The CDR3 DNA reads TGTGCCAGCAGCCTGGTCAAGAAGGACACTGAAGCTTTCTTT.

This clone was found once. V is TRBV2 and J is TRBJ1-5; tentative D call: TRBD1 (5 bases). Germline assignment: CDR1 SNHLY and CDR2 FYNNEI. The CDR3 totals 13 residues. V was pared by 7 bases and J by 5 bases, with 12 bases between. The CDR3 reads CASNQGRDQPQHF. CDR3 in DNA: TGTGCCAGCAACCAGGGCAGGGATCAGCCCCAGCATTTT.

A few counts support this clone. The chain uses TRBV6-5 and TRBJ2-5, with D maybe TRBD2 (6 bases). The CDR3 has 13 residues. Germline V gene lookup returns CDR1 MNHEY and CDR2 SVGAGI. Between the trimmed V and J ends, which lost 4 bases and 2 bases, there was a span of 8 bases. CDR3 coding DNA: TGTGCCAGCAGTTTGCGGGGACAAGAGACCCAGTACTTC. Its translation: CASSLRGQETQYF.

The chain couples TRBV5-6 to TRBJ2-7, with a weak D call TRBD1 (5 bases). V dropped 4 bases and J dropped 2 bases, with 13 bases sitting between them. Germline CDR1 SGHDT, CDR2 YYEEEE. This CDR3 region has 14 residues. CDR3 DNA sequence: TGTGCCAGCAGCCCCGCCCACAGGACCTACGAGCAGTACTTC. Translation: CASSPAHRTYEQYF.

This clone was seen a few times. Other DNA variants within this sample encode the same CDR3. The J gene is TRBJ1-2, the V gene TRBV28; D call uncertain. The ends were cut back, 4 bases at V and 0 bases at J, with 0 bases in the middle. The CDR3 length is 11 residues. CDR1 MDHEN and CDR2 SYDVKM come from the germline V gene. CDR3 residues: CASSSNYGYTF. CDR3 sequence (DNA): TGTGCCAGCAGTTCTAACTATGGCTACACCTTC.

V usage is TRBV11-3 and J usage is TRBJ1-6, with no clear D. The germline V and J ends were trimmed by 4 bases and 7 bases, with 11 bases remaining between them. Germline V lookup: CDR1 SGHNT, CDR2 YENEEA. The CDR3 is 14 residues long. CDR3: CASSSGRVNSPLHF. CDR3 in DNA: TGTGCCAGCAGCTCTGGACGGGTAAATTCACCCCTCCACTTT.

The J gene is TRBJ1-1, the V gene TRBV5-1; TRBD1 might be the D (5 bases). Trimming took 3 bases from V and 5 from J, leaving 11 bases between them. This CDR3 is built from 13 residues. Germline V gene sequence: CDR1 SGHRS, CDR2 YFSETQ. The CDR3 loop reads CASSYQGETEAFF. The DNA of the CDR3 is TGCGCCAGCAGCTATCAGGGAGAGACTGAAGCTTTCTTT.

The J gene is TRBJ2-7, the V gene TRBV11-1; TRBD1 agrees at 11 bases. This CDR3 is built from 15 residues. The germline CDR1 and CDR2 sequences are SGHAT and FQDESV (reference sequence). The trim removed 2 bases at V and 6 bases at J, leaving 6 bases unmatched. The CDR3 bases are TGTGCCAGCAGCTTACAGGACAGGGGGCTTGGCGAGCAGTACTTC. This translates into CASSLQDRGLGEQYF.

Worth noting for this clone: The sample holds other DNA sequences that translate to the same CDR3. V is TRBV4-3 and J is TRBJ2-1, with D possibly being TRBD2 (5 bases). V shed 1 base and J shed 0 bases, with 7 bases lying between them. The CDR3 length is 15 residues. CDR1 and CDR2 from the germline V gene are LGHNA and YSLEER. The DNA of the CDR3 is TGCGCCAGCAGCCAAGGCGGGTACTCCTACAATGAGCAGTTCTTC. This codes for CASSQGGYSYNEQFF.

The J gene is TRBJ1-1, the V gene TRBV19, with D maybe TRBD1 (5 bases). V lost 5 bases to trimming and J lost 4 bases, with 17 bases between them. The CDR3 spans 15 residues. Germline CDR1 reads LNHDA; CDR2 reads SQIVND (reference sequence). CDR3 sequence (DNA): TGTGCCAGTAGTCCCCTAGGCAGGGAGGGCACTGAAGCTTTCTTT. This sequence encodes CASSPLGREGTEAFF.

The J gene is TRBJ2-2, the V gene TRBV29-1; either TRBD1 or TRBD2 may fit D (6 bases each). The CDR3 spans 15 residues. The germline V gene encodes CDR1 SQVTM and CDR2 ANQGSEA. The V end lost 2 bases, the J end lost 1 base, and 11 bases lay between the germline ends. CDR3 protein: CSVEKGGLNTGELFF. The CDR3 DNA reads TGCAGCGTTGAAAAGGGGGGCTTGAACACCGGGGAGCTGTTTTTT.

This clone was observed a few times. The chain recombines TRBV29-1 with TRBJ1-1; 7 bases are a match to TRBD1. The CDR3 extends over 13 amino acids. Unmatched junction bases numbered 8, after V lost 4 bases and J lost 6 bases. The germline V gene has CDR1 SQVTM and CDR2 ANQGSEA. The CDR3 DNA follows: TGCAGCGTTGTAGGGACAGCCGCTTCTGAAGCTTTCTTT. Protein product: CSVVGTAASEAFF.

The rearrangement links TRBV28 to TRBJ1-3; 10 bases map to TRBD1. In germline, CDR1 is MDHEN, CDR2 SYDVKM. Trimming took 5 bases from V and 6 from J; bases not matched to a gene: 10. This CDR3 has 16 amino acids. CDR3 DNA sequence: TGTGCCAGCAGTCCCTCGGAGGGACAGGGGTTAAACACCATATATTTT. This gives the protein CASSPSEGQGLNTIYF.

The chain carries TRBV20-1 and TRBJ1-1, with a tentative D call TRBD1 (5 bases). The CDR3 runs to 11 residues. Germline CDR1 is DFQATT and CDR2 is SNEGSKA (reference sequence). The V end was cut by 5 bases, the J end by 1 base, with 5 bases between. The CDR3 loop reads CSAGQNTEAFF. DNA for the CDR3: TGCAGTGCTGGACAGAACACTGAAGCTTTCTTT.

The V call is TRBV9, the J call TRBJ2-3; TRBD1 aligns across 9 bases. Germline CDR1 reads SGDLS; CDR2 reads YYNGEE. The CDR3 has 13 residues. The V segment lost 4 bases and the J segment 12 bases; nucleotides outside the gene matches: 9. CDR3 nucleotide sequence: TGTGCCAGCAGCTTCACAGGGGGCGCAGCCCAGTATTTT. This encodes CASSFTGGAAQYF.

About this clone: The sample holds other DNA sequences that translate to the same CDR3. The chain couples TRBV30 to TRBJ1-3; D remains unclear. CDR3 length equals 13 residues. V was trimmed by 3 bases and J by 0 bases, leaving 6 bases between them. CDR1 is GTSNPN and CDR2 is SVGIG in the germline V gene (reference sequence). CDR3: CAWSVGSGNTIYF. In nucleotides, the CDR3 is TGTGCCTGGAGCGTCGGCTCTGGAAACACCATATATTTT.

The chain is built from TRBV10-2 and TRBJ2-1; D remains unclear. The CDR3 is made up of 11 amino acids. Looked up from germline, CDR1 is WSHSY and CDR2 is SAAADI. V lost 5 bases to trimming and J lost 5 bases, with 4 bases between them. The CDR3 reads CASSPHNEQFF. The CDR3 coding sequence is TGCGCCAGCAGTCCACACAATGAGCAGTTCTTC.

This clone was recorded at least ten times. The chain recombines TRBV18 with TRBJ2-2; D not certain. This CDR3 has 12 amino acids. Germline CDR1 is KGHSH and CDR2 is LQKENI. Trimming cost V 5 bases and J 6 bases, with 7 bases left between them. The DNA for the CDR3 is TGTGCCAGCTCAAAGATTGCCGGGGAGCTGTTTTTT. The encoded protein is CASSKIAGELFF.

In its sample, this clone was seen once. The CDR3 nucleotides read TGTGCCTGGAGCGCCCCTCTTCGTCGAATGGGGGGTATAAATTCACCCCTCCACTTT. Translating it yields CAWSAPLRRMGGINSPLHF. The chain employs TRBV30 and TRBJ1-6; tentative D call: TRBD1 (5 bases). Germline CDR1 and CDR2: GTSNPN and SVGIG (reference sequence). V shed 3 bases and J shed 7 bases, with 28 bases lying between them. This CDR3 contains 19 residues.

The gene calls are TRBV6-6 and TRBJ1-1; D is possibly TRBD1 (5 bases). Deletions cut 0 bases from V and 3 bases from J, with 8 bases between. From germline, CDR1 is MNHNY and CDR2 SVGAGI (reference sequence). The CDR3 consists of 14 residues. Written as DNA, the CDR3 is TGTGCCAGCAGTTACTCGACAGAGCACACTGAAGCTTTCTTT. Amino acid sequence: CASSYSTEHTEAFF.

This chain connects TRBV18 to TRBJ2-2; 10 nucleotides line up with TRBD1. The germline V gene has CDR1 KGHSH and CDR2 LQKENI. Trimming took 6 bases from V and 6 from J; bases not matched to a gene: 4. The CDR3 runs 14 residues. The DNA for the CDR3 is TGTGCCAGCTCCGGGACAGGGGATTCCGGGGAGCTGTTTTTT. Translating gives CASSGTGDSGELFF.

The genes are TRBV29-1 and TRBJ1-2, with a weak D call TRBD1 (6 bases). Germline V gene sequence: CDR1 SQVTM, CDR2 ANQGSEA. The CDR3 length is 15 residues. The ends were cut back, 4 bases at V and 7 bases at J, with 22 bases in the middle. The CDR3 nucleotides are TGCAGCGTTGTCCGAACTACCGGACAGTCGAGTGGCTACACCTTC. It encodes CSVVRTTGQSSGYTF.

This sequence joins TRBV6-1 and TRBJ2-5; TRBD1 matches at 7 bases. This CDR3 region has 13 residues. The V and J ends lost 6 bases and 4 bases, in that order; junction bases with no gene match: 5. CDR1 is MNHNS, CDR2 SASEGT, per germline. The CDR3, as DNA: TGTGCCAGCAGCGCGACAGGGATAGAGACCCAGTACTTC. Encoded protein: CASSATGIETQYF.

This clone has only one observation. The rearrangement joins TRBV7-9 to TRBJ1-2; D is possibly TRBD1 (6 bases). The CDR3 runs to 14 residues. CDR1 and CDR2 (germline): SEHNR, FQNEAQ (reference sequence). The germline V and J ends were trimmed by 4 bases and 6 bases, with 15 bases remaining between them. CDR3 nucleotide sequence: TGTGCCAGCAGCTACCTTCGAGGGGGTCATGGCTACACCTTC. It codes for CASSYLRGGHGYTF.

V gene TRBV15 combines with J gene TRBJ1-1; D ambiguous. The CDR3 totals 15 residues. From germline, CDR1 is LNHNV and CDR2 YYDKDF (reference sequence). Trimming stripped 1 base from V and 1 base from J, with 10 bases between. The CDR3 DNA reads as TGTGCCACCAGCAGAGGACGAGCTTCGAACACTGAAGCTTTCTTT. This encodes CATSRGRASNTEAFF.